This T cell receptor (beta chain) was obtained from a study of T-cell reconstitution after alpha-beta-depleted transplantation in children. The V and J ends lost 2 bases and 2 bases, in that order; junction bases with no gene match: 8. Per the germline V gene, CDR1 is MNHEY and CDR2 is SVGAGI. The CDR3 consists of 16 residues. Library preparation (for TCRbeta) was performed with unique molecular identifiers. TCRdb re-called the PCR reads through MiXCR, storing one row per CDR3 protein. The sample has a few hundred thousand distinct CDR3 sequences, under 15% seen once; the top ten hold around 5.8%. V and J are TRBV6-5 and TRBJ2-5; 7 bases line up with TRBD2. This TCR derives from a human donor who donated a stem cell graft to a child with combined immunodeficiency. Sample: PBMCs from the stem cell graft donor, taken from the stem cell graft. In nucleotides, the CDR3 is TGTGCCAGCAGTTACCGATCTAGCGGCAGACAAGAGACCCAGTACTTC. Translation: CASSYRSSGRQETQYF.